These T cell receptor beta chains were read from a single sample in a study of shared clonotypes between healthy human individuals. The assay was immunoSEQ multiplex PCR, and TCRdb's table has in-frame clones only and misses some. The data show under 600,000 clones, roughly 79% seen once. Sequencing used PBMCs. The receptor set was obtained from a woman aged 40 to 50 in good health. Some clones in this sample may be carry-over from other donors' samples. Each CDR3 is given with its conserved first and last residue. D genes are given only for firm matches. Expanded clones are given a class, and other clones once, few, many or no size at all.

J gene	V gene	D gene	clone size	CDR3 DNA	CDR3 protein
TRBJ2-1	TRBV2	-	-	TGTGCCAGCAGTGCAACGAGGAGCTCCTACAATGAGCAGTTCTTC	CASSATRSSYNEQFF
TRBJ1-1	TRBV7-3	-	-	TGTGCCAGCAGCTTAGAGCATGTGGTGAACACTGAAGCTTTCTTT	CASSLEHVVNTEAFF
TRBJ2-2	TRBV2	-	-	TGTGCCAGCACCCGAACTAGTACCGGGGAGCTGTTTTTT	CASTRTSTGELFF
TRBJ1-5	TRBV18	-	-	TGTGCCAGCTCACCACCGGACAGAGTTAATCAGCCCCAGCATTTT	CASSPPDRVNQPQHF
TRBJ1-1	TRBV30	TRBD1	few	TGTGCCTGGAGTGCCTGGACAGGGTACACTGAAGCTTTCTTT	CAWSAWTGYTEAFF
TRBJ2-2	TRBV28	TRBD2	-	TGTGCCAGCAGTTTACTTCTAGCGGGCTACACCGGGGAGCTGTTTTTT	CASSLLLAGYTGELFF
TRBJ2-7	TRBV5-1	TRBD2	-	TGCGCCAGCAGCCATACCCCTAGCGGGAGCTCCCTCGAGCAGTACTTC	CASSHTPSGSSLEQYF
TRBJ2-7	TRBV18	-	-	TGTGCCAGCTCATACGGACACCTCTACGAGCAGTACTTC	CASSYGHLYEQYF
TRBJ2-2	TRBV6-4	-	-	TGTGCCAGCAGTGAAGCAGACACCAACACCGGGGAGCTGTTTTTT	CASSEADTNTGELFF
TRBJ2-7	TRBV14	-	-	TGTGCCAGCAGCCAAGTTCAGTGGTTTGGGCAGGCGACTCCCGAGCAGTACTTC	CASSQVQWFGQATPEQYF
TRBJ2-1	TRBV5-4	TRBD2	few	TGTGCCAGCAGCTCCGGGACTAGCGGGCACAATGAGCAGTTCTTC	CASSSGTSGHNEQFF
TRBJ2-7	TRBV27	-	-	TGTGCCAGCAGTTTATCAGGCCTAGTGCAGTACTTC	CASSLSGLVQYF
TRBJ2-7	TRBV19	-	-	TGTGCCAGTAGTATAGACTGGCCAGGGGCCGATTCCTACGAGCAGTACTTC	CASSIDWPGADSYEQYF
TRBJ2-7	TRBV7-2	-	-	TGTGCCAGCAGCACCGGACTAGGGGGCGAGCAGTACTTC	CASSTGLGGEQYF
TRBJ2-1	TRBV7-9	-	few	TGTGCCAGCAGCTCCCTTGGGACCGTTTCATACAATGAGCAGTTCTTC	CASSSLGTVSYNEQFF
TRBJ1-5	TRBV7-9	-	-	TGTGCCAGCAGCTGGGGGGGGGACAATCAGCCCCAGCATTTT	CASSWGGDNQPQHF
TRBJ2-1	TRBV11-3	-	once	TGTGCCAGCTCGAGGCGAGAGGGGCAAGGGGAGCAGTTCTTC	CASSRREGQGEQFF
TRBJ2-1	TRBV11-2	-	few	TGTGCCAGCACCTCAGGGCCCTACAATGAGCAGTTCTTC	CASTSGPYNEQFF